The subject of this entry is one TCR beta chain. No antigen is known for it. Per-base qualities were not stored, and no clone one base away is much larger. The CDR1 and CDR2 encoded by the germline V gene (reference sequence) are LNHNV and YYDKDF. The CDR3 spans 15 residues, from the cysteine through the phenylalanine. Just the 45-base CDR3 DNA is kept, in frame starting at base 1. V is cut back by 5 bases and J by 2 bases, with 5 bases in the junction unmatched. TCR cDNA was synthesized by 5'RACE template switching, through which a universal primer site and unique molecular identifiers were introduced. Priming of cDNA synthesis was performed from both the TCR alpha and TCR beta constant segments. Library amplification used two PCR steps, and the second PCR step added sample barcodes and sequencing adapters. Libraries were sequenced on Illumina HiSeq 2500 (2x100 bp) or NovaSeq (2x150 bp). In the authors' own workflow: Demultiplexing of reads and collapsing into UMI consensus sequences were performed with MIGEC, and V(D)J alignment was carried out with MiXCR. Clonotypes responding to the vaccine were identified with edgeR on replicate PBMC samples, with the criteria of FDR below 0.01 and a log2 fold change above 5 up to day 15. Each bulk clonotype was labeled CD4 or CD8 based on which sequenced repertoire, CD4 or CD8, contained the clonotype at higher abundance. In TCRdb, the public reads were trimmed at Q25 with fastp and aligned with MiXCR, with productive beta chains retained. Rows with one shared CDR3 protein collapse into an entry with the most common genes and DNA. TCRdb's processing, not the authors' own work, is the source of the V and J calls. This sample comprises about 220,000 distinct CDR3 sequences, around 6.7% of them detected only once. The ten largest clonotypes hold more than 1% of the sample.

The record originates from a study of T cells after yellow fever vaccination (dated by TCRdb to about 2019). With regard to the full study: The SMART-Seq v4 Ultra Low Input RNA kit was used to prepare libraries from fractions with low cell numbers. Blood samples were taken at several timepoints before and after primary and secondary immunization, and bulk PBMC replicates and cell subsets were isolated. Two healthy male donors, one aged 18 to 29 and one aged 30 to 40 years, were included in the cohort. To follow T-cell clones before and after primary and booster YFV17D yellow fever vaccination, bulk TCR alpha and beta repertoires were sequenced over time. General study outcomes and caveats: Most clones expanded after primary vaccination (almost 97% of CD4 and 88% of CD8) were re-detected after the booster, suggesting that broad memory maintenance occurred. Compared with the primary T-cell response, the secondary T-cell response was faster but weaker, reaching its peak on day 5 rather than on day 15. Because abundant contaminating clonotypes from the bulk population could be contained in FACS-sorted repertoires, computational filtering was required. A small fraction of clonotypes showed up in both the CD4 and CD8 compartments, probably as a result of convergent recombination. Because only two donors were included in the study, the extent to which the findings can be generalized is limited.

The sample's treatment or condition, from its label and the paper: live attenuated yellow fever vaccine strain. A standard Ficoll-Paque protocol was used to isolate PBMCs from peripheral blood. CD4 and CD8 T-cell fractions were isolated with Dynabeads CD4 and CD8 positive selection kits. RNA was extracted with TriZol from bulk PBMCs, CD4 and CD8 fractions, and dextramer-positive and dextramer-negative fractions. This receptor chain uses TRBV15 and TRBJ2-7, with 11 bases aligning to TRBD2. The sample consisted of CD4+ T cells sorted from PBMCs, taken on the day of the yellow fever booster vaccination. The sequence came from a man aged 25 to 40 who received the YFV17D yellow fever vaccine. DNA sequence: TGTGCCACCAGCCCACCTAGCGGGAGGCCCTACGAGCAGTACTTC. Translation gives CATSPPSGRPYEQYF.